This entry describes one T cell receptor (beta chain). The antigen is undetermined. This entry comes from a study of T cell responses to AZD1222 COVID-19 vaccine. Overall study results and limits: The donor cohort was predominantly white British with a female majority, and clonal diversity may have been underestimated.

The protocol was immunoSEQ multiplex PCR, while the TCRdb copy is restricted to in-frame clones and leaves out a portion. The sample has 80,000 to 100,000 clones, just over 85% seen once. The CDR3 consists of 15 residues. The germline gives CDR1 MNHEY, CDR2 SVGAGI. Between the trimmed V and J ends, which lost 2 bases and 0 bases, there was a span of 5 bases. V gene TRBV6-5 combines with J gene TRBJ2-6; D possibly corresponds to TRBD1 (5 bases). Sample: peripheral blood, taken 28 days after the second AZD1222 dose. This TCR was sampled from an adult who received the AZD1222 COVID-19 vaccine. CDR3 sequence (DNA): TGTGCCAGCAGTTACGACAGCTCTGGGGCCAACGTCCTGACTTTC. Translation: CASSYDSSGANVLTF.